The 12 T cell receptor beta chains in this list originate from one sample, sequenced in a study of low-dose radiotherapy and immunotherapy resistance in tumors (dated by TCRdb to between 2021 and 2024). The instrument was an Illumina HiSeq 2500. First-strand cDNA was synthesized with Superscript III and a set of TRAV- and TRBV-specific primers, covering both TCRalpha and TCRbeta chains. TCRs were amplified with Phusion for approximately 20 PCR cycles using a constant-region primer together with the adapter attached to the V primers. Using fastp at Q25 and MiXCR, TCRdb reprocessed the public reads and kept productive beta chains. Each entry merges the rows of one CDR3 protein and shows their most common DNA and genes. The sample table shows 70,000 to 90,000 distinct CDR3 sequences, and 15% to 20% are seen once. The ten top clones hold roughly 3% of the sample. The meaning of the sample's time point label: before trial treatment.

The starting material was PBMCs, obtained before treatment. The receptors shown here come from a male donor with prostate cancer.

This clonotype was recorded many times. The CDR3, as DNA: TGTGCCACCAGCAGAGCGGCCAGTACTACGAGCAGGCAGTACTTC. It codes for CATSRAASTTSRQYF. The genes are TRBV15 and TRBJ2-7; D is undetermined. This CDR3 is built from 15 residues. Trimming removed 1 base from V and 9 bases from J, with 19 bases in between. The germline V gene has CDR1 LNHNV and CDR2 YYDKDF (reference sequence).

Ten or more counts support this clonotype. The chain carries TRBV23-1 and TRBJ1-1; TRBD1 might be the D (5 bases). TRBV23-1 is an ORF for which the function is uncertain. This CDR3 comprises 16 residues. V was clipped by 11 bases and J by 0 bases, with 22 bases between them. The CDR3 DNA reads TGCGCCGGGACTCAGTGGCCCCCCCTAATGAACACTGAAGCTTTCTTT. Translation: CAGTQWPPLMNTEAFF.

This clonotype was observed at least ten times. The rearrangement links TRBV27 to TRBJ1-1; 10 positions agree with TRBD1. Germline CDR1 is MNHEY and CDR2 is SMNVEV (reference sequence). CDR3 length: 15 amino acids. V gave up 5 bases and J gave up 1 base; unmatched junction bases: 4. The CDR3 sequence: CASSPRTGGNTEAFF. In nucleotides, the CDR3 is TGTGCCAGCAGTCCACGGACAGGGGGGAACACTGAAGCTTTCTTT.

This clonotype showed up many times. The CDR3, as DNA: TGTGCCTGGAGTCCAGGACAGGGGATAGTCTACGAGCAGTACTTC. Translation gives CAWSPGQGIVYEQYF. The chain employs TRBV30 and TRBJ2-7; 9 bases are a match to TRBD1. Trimming took 2 bases from V and 3 from J; bases not matched to a gene: 8. This CDR3 has 15 residues. Per germline, CDR1 GTSNPN and CDR2 SVGIG (reference sequence).

This chain connects TRBV6-5 to TRBJ1-2; D is unresolved. The germline V gene encodes CDR1 MNHEY and CDR2 SVGAGI. V dropped 2 bases and J dropped 2 bases, with 6 bases sitting between them. The CDR3 totals 13 residues. CDR3 sequence reads: CASSYAGNYGYTF. In nucleotides, the CDR3 is TGTGCCAGCAGTTACGCAGGCAACTATGGCTACACCTTC.

The sample holds many counts of this clonotype. The V and J genes are TRBV7-2 and TRBJ1-3; D remains unclear. Trimming removed 3 bases at V and 7 bases at J, with 7 bases between. This CDR3 contains 12 residues. CDR1 is SGHTA, CDR2 FQGNSA, per germline. In DNA form, the CDR3 reads TGTGCCAGCAGCTTTTTAGGGAACACCATATATTTT. Its translation: CASSFLGNTIYF.

This clonotype was seen ten or more times. The chain links TRBV6-5 to TRBJ2-2; D possibly matches TRBD1 or TRBD2 (5 bases each). The CDR3 is 11 residues long. CDR1 MNHEY and CDR2 SVGAGI come from the germline V gene. The V end was cut by 10 bases, the J end by 6 bases, with 9 bases between. The CDR3 nucleotides read TGTGCCACGGGACCGGCCGGGGAGCTGTTTTTT. Encoded protein: CATGPAGELFF.

This clonotype appeared many times. The genes are TRBV18 and TRBJ1-6; 8 bases align to TRBD1. V dropped 3 bases and J dropped 10; count of bases not matched to a gene: 8. The CDR3 covers 15 residues. Per germline, CDR1 KGHSH and CDR2 LQKENI. Here the CDR3 reads CASSPDRVVGSPLHF. Written as DNA, the CDR3 is TGTGCCAGCTCACCGGACAGGGTTGTAGGCTCACCCCTCCACTTT.

This clonotype was detected many times. The V and J genes are TRBV12-3 or TRBV12-4 and TRBJ2-5, with D perhaps matching TRBD2 (5 bases). The CDR3 has 14 amino acids. Deletions cut 6 bases from V and 1 base from J, with 12 bases between. This CDR3 reads CASRGETFQETQYF. In DNA, the CDR3 is TGTGCCAGCAGGGGAGAGACGTTCCAAGAGACCCAGTACTTC.

This clonotype was counted at least ten times. The rearrangement joins TRBV19 to TRBJ2-5; TRBD1 aligns across 7 bases. Germline assignment: CDR1 LNHDA and CDR2 SQIVND (reference sequence). V gave up 1 base and J gave up 5 bases; unmatched junction bases: 7. CDR3 length: 15 amino acids. CDR3 sequence: CASSIGGQVGETQYF. The CDR3 bases are TGTGCCAGTAGTATAGGCGGACAGGTCGGGGAGACCCAGTACTTC. The variable domain in full, completed from reference TRBV19 and TRBJ2-5, reads DGGITQSPKYLFRKEGQNVTLSCEQNLNHDAMYWYRQDPGQGLRLIYYSQIVNDFQKGDIAEGYSVSREKKESFPLTVTSAQKNPTAFYLCASSIGGQVGETQYFGPGTRLLVL.

At least ten counts were recorded for this clonotype. The chain links TRBV2 to TRBJ2-3, with 12 bases matching TRBD2. Germline V CDR1 and CDR2: SNHLY, FYNNEI. Unmatched junction bases numbered 4, after V lost 2 bases and J lost 4 bases. The CDR3 has 16 residues. Here the CDR3 DNA reads TGTGCCAGCAGTGAATTGGCTAGCGGGGGGGCAGATACGCAGTATTTT. Residues: CASSELASGGADTQYF.

This clonotype came up many times. J is TRBJ2-5 and V is TRBV12-3 or TRBV12-4; D remains ambiguous. This CDR3 region has 16 residues. The V end lost 4 bases, the J end lost 5 bases, and 20 bases lay between the germline ends. CDR3 sequence: CASSYGPAFGWETQYF. In DNA form, the CDR3 reads TGTGCCAGCAGTTACGGACCCGCCTTTGGATGGGAGACCCAGTACTTC.